These 10 T cell receptor beta chains originate from one sample sequenced in a study of shared clonotypes between healthy human individuals. Profiling relied on immunoSEQ multiplex PCR, and the TCRdb table lists in-frame clones only, not all of them. The sample lists about 2.2 million clones, under 95% occurring once. The naive CD8 population came from CD45RO-negative cells selected for CCR7, without terminally differentiated effector memory CD45RA+ cells. Sequencing was done on a sample of naive CD8+ T cells from PBMCs. Receptor source: a man aged 18-30 years in good health. Some clones in this sample may be carry-over from other donors' samples.

CDR3 bases: TGTGCCAACGAAGGACAGGGCTATGGCTACACCTTC. Translation: CANEGQGYGYTF. The chain has TRBV2 and TRBJ1-2; 8 positions agree with TRBD1. This CDR3 spans 12 amino acids. CDR1 and CDR2 (germline): SNHLY, FYNNEI. V shed 10 bases and J 4 bases; nucleotides not matched to a gene: 5. Full variable domain (rest looked up from reference TRBV2 and TRBJ1-2): EPEVTQTPSHQVTQMGQEVILRCVPISNHLYFYWYRQILGQKVEFLVSFYNNEISEKSEIFDDQFSVERPDGSNFTLKIRSTKLEDSAMYFCANEGQGYGYTFGSGTRLTVV.

The rearrangement uses TRBV28 and TRBJ1-1; 8 nucleotides agree with TRBD1. This CDR3 is built from 14 residues. The germline V gene has CDR1 MDHEN and CDR2 SYDVKM. V lost 5 bases to trimming and J lost 9 bases; unmatched junction nucleotides: 11. The CDR3 reads CASSPQGDRVQAFF. The CDR3 DNA reads TGTGCCAGCAGTCCACAGGGGGATCGAGTTCAAGCTTTCTTT. The full variable domain, in which reference TRBV28 and TRBJ1-1 provide the parts outside the CDR3, is DVKVTQSSRYLVKRTGEKVFLECVQDMDHENMFWYRQDPGLGLRLIYFSYDVKMKEKGDIPEGYSVSREKKERFSLILESASTNQTSMYLCASSPQGDRVQAFFGQGTRLTVV.

Written as DNA, the CDR3 is TGTGCCAGCAGCTTAACGGTGCGGGACTCCGTCTACGAGCAGTACTTC. Its translation: CASSLTVRDSVYEQYF. The chain carries TRBV7-2 and TRBJ2-7; the D gene is possibly TRBD2 (6 bases). V lost 2 bases, J lost 3 bases, and 17 bases lay in between. Germline-derived CDR1 and CDR2 are SGHTA and FQGNSA. This CDR3 is 16 amino acids long.

The chain recombines TRBV5-1 with TRBJ2-2, with a possible D match to TRBD2 (6 bases). Germline V CDR1 and CDR2: SGHRS, YFSETQ. This CDR3 comprises 15 residues. V lost 1 base, J lost 6 bases, and 13 bases lay in between. For the CDR3, the DNA is TGCGCCAGCAGCTTGACACTGGGGGGAGCCGGGGAGCTGTTTTTT. This translates into CASSLTLGGAGELFF.

The chain links TRBV7-9 to TRBJ2-7; D might be TRBD2 (6 bases). Germline-derived CDR1 and CDR2 are SEHNR and FQNEAQ (reference sequence). This CDR3 region has 13 residues. The V and J ends lost 1 base and 6 bases respectively, with 10 bases between them. The CDR3 bases are TGTGCCAGCAGCTTAGGTTTCGGGGGCGAGCAGTACTTC. Translating it yields CASSLGFGGEQYF. Filled out from reference TRBV7-9 and TRBJ2-7, the complete variable domain reads DTGVSQNPRHKITKRGQNVTFRCDPISEHNRLYWYRQTLGQGPEFLTYFQNEAQLEKSRLLSDRFSAERPKGSFSTLEIQRTEQGDSAMYLCASSLGFGGEQYFGPGTRLTVT.

The rearrangement links TRBV7-9 to TRBJ1-1, with TRBD1 matching 10 bases. With V trimmed by 1 base and J by 13 bases, 9 bases remained unmatched. The CDR3 spans 14 residues. CDR1 SEHNR and CDR2 FQNEAQ come from the germline V gene (reference sequence). CDR3 sequence reads: CASSLEPRDRGGFF. For the CDR3, the DNA is TGTGCCAGCAGCTTAGAACCGCGGGACAGGGGAGGTTTCTTT.

The chain recombines TRBV27 with TRBJ2-7; 8 bases agree with TRBD1. Germline V lookup: CDR1 MNHEY, CDR2 SMNVEV (reference sequence). The junction had 8 bases not matched to a gene; V was cut back by 4 bases and J by 3 bases. CDR3 length equals 15 residues. CDR3 sequence (DNA): TGTGCCAGCAGTTGGTTGGGACAGGAGGACTACGAGCAGTACTTC. Translation gives CASSWLGQEDYEQYF.

V usage is TRBV28 and J usage is TRBJ2-1; maybe TRBD2 (5 bases). This CDR3 is 16 amino acids long. Trimming removed 4 bases from V and 0 bases from J, with 13 bases in between. Germline V lookup: CDR1 MDHEN, CDR2 SYDVKM. CDR3 nucleotide sequence: TGTGCCAGCAGTTCACAAGCGGAGAGCTCCTACAATGAGCAGTTCTTC. Translation gives CASSSQAESSYNEQFF.

The rearrangement links TRBV30 to TRBJ2-3; tentative D call: TRBD2 (6 bases). Germline CDR1 is GTSNPN and CDR2 is SVGIG (reference sequence). V was clipped by 2 bases and J by 4 bases, with 13 bases between them. CDR3 length: 14 residues. As DNA, the CDR3 is TGTGCCTGGAGTTGGCTAGCGTGGGCAGATACGCAGTATTTT. It translates to CAWSWLAWADTQYF.

This chain uses TRBV19 with TRBJ2-1; TRBD1 is a possible D gene (5 bases). Germline V gene data show CDR1 as LNHDA and CDR2 as SQIVND (reference sequence). CDR3 length: 15 residues. V was pared by 1 base and J by 5 bases, with 12 bases between. Here the CDR3 reads CASSIGRRGNNEQFF. The DNA of the CDR3 is TGTGCCAGTAGTATAGGGCGAAGGGGTAACAATGAGCAGTTCTTC.